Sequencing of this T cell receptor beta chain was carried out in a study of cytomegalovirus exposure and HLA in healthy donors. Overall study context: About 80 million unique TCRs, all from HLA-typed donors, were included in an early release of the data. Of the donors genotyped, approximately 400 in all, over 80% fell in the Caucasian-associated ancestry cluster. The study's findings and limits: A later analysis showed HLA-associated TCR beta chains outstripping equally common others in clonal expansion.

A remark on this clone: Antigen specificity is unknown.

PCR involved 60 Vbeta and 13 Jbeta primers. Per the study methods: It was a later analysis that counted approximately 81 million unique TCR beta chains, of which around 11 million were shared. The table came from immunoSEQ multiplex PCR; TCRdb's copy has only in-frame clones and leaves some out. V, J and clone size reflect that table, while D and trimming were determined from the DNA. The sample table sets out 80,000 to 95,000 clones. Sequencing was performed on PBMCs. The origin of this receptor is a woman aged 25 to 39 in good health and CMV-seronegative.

This chain's CDR3 is CASSTRIDTQYF. In nucleotides, the CDR3 is TGTGCCAGCAGCACAAGAATAGATACGCAGTATTTT. The chain links TRBV5-6 to TRBJ2-3; D is uncertain. The CDR3 covers 12 residues. V lost 4 bases and J lost 5, with 8 bases in between. CDR1 and CDR2 from the germline V gene are SGHDT and YYEEEE.